Listed below are T cell receptor beta chains from one sample, sequenced in a study of OX40 agonist ivuxolimab in advanced cancers. Profiled with immunoSEQ multiplex PCR; TCRdb holds only in-frame clones, not every one. The sample records roughly 20,000 clones, roughly 84% being singletons. The starting material was CD4+ or CD8+ T cells sorted from blood, obtained in a trial of the OX40 agonist ivuxolimab. Receptors were obtained from an adult with an advanced solid tumor such as melanoma, head and neck, liver or kidney cancer. Both conserved end residues are part of each CDR3. D genes are given only for firm matches. Clone size appears in some rows only: once, few, many, or a class for an expanded clone.

NA TRBJ2-7 TRBV27 TRBD1 TGTGCCAGCAGTTGGACCTCCGGGACAGCCTACGAGCAGTACTTC CASSWTSGTAYEQYF
NA TRBJ2-3 TRBV5-1 NA TGCGCCAGTGGGGGGTACAACACAGATACGCAGTATTTT CASGGYNTDTQYF
NA TRBJ1-1 TRBV4-2 TRBD1 TGTGCCAGCACCGACGAGGGACAGATGAACACTGAAGCTTTCTTT CASTDEGQMNTEAFF
NA TRBJ1-5 TRBV7-6 NA TGTGCCAGCAGTGCAGACGTCGGGGGCTTGGGAAATCAGCCCCAGCATTTT CASSADVGGLGNQPQHF
NA TRBJ1-1 TRBV2 NA TGTGCCAGCAGTGTCGGGCAGATGAACACTGAAGCTTTCTTT CASSVGQMNTEAFF
NA TRBJ2-1 TRBV2 NA TGTGCCAGCAAGCGCACGGGGTTGACGGACAATGAGCAGTTCTTC CASKRTGLTDNEQFF
NA TRBJ2-1 TRBV7-9 NA TGTGCCTGCAAGGTCGAGGAACGCTCCTACAATGAGCAGTTCTTC CACKVEERSYNEQFF
NA TRBJ1-1 TRBV7-9 NA TGTGCCAGCAGTATGTGGACGAGGGGTGCTTTCTTT CASSMWTRGAFF
once TRBJ2-7 TRBV5-1 TRBD1 TGCGCCAGCAGCCCCTCGACAGGGAAAAGCCACGAGCAGTACTTC CASSPSTGKSHEQYF
NA TRBJ1-5 TRBV7-9 NA TGTGCCAGCAGCTTAGGACAGACAGATCAGCCCCAGCATTTT CASSLGQTDQPQHF
NA TRBJ2-3 TRBV27 NA TGTGCCAGCAGTTTATCTTGGGGAGATACGCAGTATTTT CASSLSWGDTQYF
NA TRBJ2-7 TRBV27 NA TGTGCCAGCAGTTTTGGGGACGAGCAGTACTTC CASSFGDEQYF
NA TRBJ2-1 TRBV11-2 NA TGTGCCAGCAGCTTAGTCCCCGGGAGCTCCTACAATGAGCAGTTCTTC CASSLVPGSSYNEQFF
few TRBJ2-2 TRBV18 TRBD1 TGTGCCAGCTCACCTCAAAGGACAGGGACGGCCGGGGAGCTGTTTTTT CASSPQRTGTAGELFF
NA TRBJ1-5 TRBV7-9 NA TGTGCCAGCAGCACCCCGGGCCCCCGGGGCAATCAGCCCCAGCATTTT CASSTPGPRGNQPQHF
NA TRBJ1-3 TRBV7-6 NA TGTGCCAGCAGCTCGAGGGGAAGCGGAAACACCATATATTTT CASSSRGSGNTIYF
NA TRBJ2-1 TRBV2 NA TGTGCCAGCAGTCCCCAGGCGAGAGGTTCCTACAATGAGCAGTTCTTC CASSPQARGSYNEQFF
NA TRBJ2-5 TRBV27 NA TGTGCCCAGGAAGAGAAACTGGGTCACCAAGAGACCCAGTACTTC CAQEEKLGHQETQYF
NA TRBJ1-2 TRBV2 NA TGTGCCAGCAGTGAAAATGGGGGTCTTACCTATGGCTACACCTTC CASSENGGLTYGYTF
NA TRBJ1-1 TRBV19 TRBD1 TGTGCCAGTAGTATAAAGGCTACAGGGGTTGCACTCACTGAAGCTTTCTTT CASSIKATGVALTEAFF
NA TRBJ2-7 TRBV7-9 TRBD1 TGTGCCAGCAGCTTACCGGGACAGGGGGGGTCCAGCTCCTACGAGCAGTACTTC CASSLPGQGGSSSYEQYF
NA TRBJ2-2 TRBV5-1 TRBD2 TGCGCCAGCAGCTCCTCACTAGCGGGGGAAGGGACCGGGGAGCTGTTTTTT CASSSSLAGEGTGELFF